The clone carrying this T cell receptor beta chain was found many times. RNA transcripts served as the template for amplifying TCR beta CDR3 regions. HTBI primers were used for first-round RT-PCR of the TCR CDR3. TCRdb used MiXCR to reprocess the multiplex PCR reads, holding one entry per CDR3 protein. The top ten hold around 5.4% of the sample, which has approximately 620,000 distinct CDR3 sequences, 14% seen once. Reasons for excluding patients were uncontrolled infection, other autoimmune disease, pregnancy or lactation. This entry is derived from a study of T cells in Graves' hyperthyroidism and ophthalmopathy. Germline CDR1 is LGHDT and CDR2 is YNNKEL (reference sequence). Trimming took 3 bases from V and 4 from J, leaving 7 bases between them. The CDR3 sequence is 13 residues long.

The sequence derives from a woman in her twenties or thirties with Graves' hyperthyroidism that later progressed to Graves' ophthalmopathy. The chain is built from TRBV3-1 and TRBJ2-1, with D hard to call. Sequencing input: blood. The CDR3 bases are TGTGCCAGCAGCCAGATCAGATACAATGAGCAGTTCTTC. Translation gives CASSQIRYNEQFF.